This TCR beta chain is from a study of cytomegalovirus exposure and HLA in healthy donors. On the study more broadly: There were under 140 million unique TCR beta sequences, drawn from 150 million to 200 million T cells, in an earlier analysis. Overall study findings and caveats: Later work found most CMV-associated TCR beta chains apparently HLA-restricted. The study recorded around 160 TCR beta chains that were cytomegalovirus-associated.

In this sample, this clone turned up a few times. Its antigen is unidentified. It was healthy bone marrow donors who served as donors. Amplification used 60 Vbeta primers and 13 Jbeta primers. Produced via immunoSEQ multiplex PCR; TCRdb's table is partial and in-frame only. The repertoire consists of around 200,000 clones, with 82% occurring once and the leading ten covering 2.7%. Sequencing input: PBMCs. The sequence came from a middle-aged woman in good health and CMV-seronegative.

CDR3 loop: CASSQGTTTNEKLFF. CDR3 coding DNA: TGTGCCAGCAGCCAAGGGACTACAACTAATGAAAAACTGTTTTTT. The rearrangement links TRBV9 to TRBJ1-4; D might be TRBD1 (5 bases). Trimming stripped 4 bases from V and 0 bases from J, with 10 bases between. Germline V gives CDR1 SGDLS, CDR2 YYNGEE. The CDR3 totals 15 residues.